The 28 T cell receptor beta chains below were found in one sample sequenced in a study of T cell responses to AZD1222 COVID-19 vaccine. The method was immunoSEQ multiplex PCR; TCRdb's version includes in-frame clones alone and lacks a portion of them. The table records 100,000 or so clones, more than 75% of them present only once. The sample was peripheral blood, taken on day 0 of AZD1222 vaccination. These receptors were collected from an adult in good health.

The chain is built from TRBV5-1 and TRBJ2-5, with 14 bases lining up with TRBD2. Germline trimming cut 2 bases from V and 7 bases from J; bases unmatched to any gene: 10. Germline V gene lookup returns CDR1 SGHRS and CDR2 YFSETQ. The length of the CDR3 is 17 residues. The CDR3 here is CASSFPGTSGRGGTQYF. The CDR3 nucleotides read TGCGCCAGCAGCTTCCCCGGGACTAGCGGGAGAGGGGGGACCCAGTACTTC. The whole variable domain, filled in from reference TRBV5-1 and TRBJ2-5, reads KAGVTQTPRYLIKTRGQQVTLSCSPISGHRSVSWYQQTPGQGLQFLFEYFSETQRNKGNFPGRFSGRQFSNSRSEMNVSTLELGDSALYLCASSFPGTSGRGGTQYFGPGTRLLVL.

Concerning this clone: Other DNA sequences in this sample translate to the same CDR3. The chain is built from TRBV24-1 and TRBJ1-5; D gene uncertain. Germline lookup yields CDR1 KGHDR and CDR2 SFDVKD. The CDR3 extends over 13 amino acids. V dropped 5 bases and J dropped 0 bases, with 4 bases sitting between them. CDR3 sequence reads: CATSVDSNQPQHF. For the CDR3, the DNA is TGTGCCACCAGTGTCGATAGCAATCAGCCCCAGCATTTT.

The rearrangement joins TRBV19 to TRBJ1-2; D remains unclear. Germline-derived CDR1 and CDR2 are LNHDA and SQIVND (reference sequence). Trimming removed 9 bases from V and 5 bases from J, with 10 bases in between. The CDR3 totals 11 residues. CDR3 DNA: TGTGCCAGCCAGGCGGGTTATGGCTACACCTTC. Translation: CASQAGYGYTF.

The chain carries TRBV5-4 and TRBJ2-3, with 16 bases matching TRBD2. The germline gives CDR1 SGHNT, CDR2 YYREEE (reference sequence). With 4 bases clipped from V and 4 bases from J, the junction kept 9 bases outside the gene matches. The CDR3 totals 18 residues. The CDR3 DNA follows: TGTGCCAGCAGCCGGGGGACTAGCGGGAGGGCCAGATCAGATACGCAGTATTTT. It is translated as CASSRGTSGRARSDTQYF. Supplemented by reference TRBV5-4 and TRBJ2-3, the full variable domain reads ETGVTQSPTHLIKTRGQQVTLRCSSQSGHNTVSWYQQALGQGPQFIFQYYREEENGRGNFPPRFSGLQFPNYSSELNVNALELDDSALYLCASSRGTSGRARSDTQYFGPGTRLTVL.

The chain links TRBV7-2 to TRBJ2-5, with D uncertain. This CDR3 region has 14 residues. From germline, CDR1 is SGHTA and CDR2 FQGNSA. V gave up 1 base and J gave up 2 bases, with 8 bases separating them. This chain's CDR3 is CASSLGFRQETQYF. The CDR3 nucleotides read TGTGCCAGCAGCTTAGGGTTCAGGCAAGAGACCCAGTACTTC.

This clone was observed a single time. The rearrangement uses TRBV6-1 and TRBJ2-7, with 9 positions matching TRBD2. This CDR3 has 13 amino acids. With 5 bases clipped from V and 3 bases from J, the junction kept 2 bases outside the gene matches. The germline CDR1 and CDR2 sequences are MNHNS and SASEGT. Written as DNA, the CDR3 is TGTGCCAGCAGTAAGACTAGCGGCTACGAGCAGTACTTC. Amino acid sequence: CASSKTSGYEQYF.

The chain employs TRBV7-2 and TRBJ2-2, with D perhaps matching TRBD2 (7 bases). The germline gives CDR1 SGHTA, CDR2 FQGNSA. Trimming removed 2 bases from V and 8 bases from J, with 15 bases in between. There are 15 residues in the CDR3. The CDR3 is CASSLLGGGFGELFF. The CDR3 region has the DNA TGTGCCAGCAGCTTACTGGGAGGGGGTTTTGGGGAGCTGTTTTTT.

This chain uses TRBV12-3 or TRBV12-4 with TRBJ2-7; D unclear. Trimming stripped 5 bases from V and 4 bases from J, with 9 bases between. The CDR3 extends over 12 amino acids. The CDR3 region is CASSPGRYEQYF. The DNA of the CDR3 is TGTGCCAGCAGTCCCGGTCGGTACGAGCAGTACTTC.

The chain combines TRBV7-3 with TRBJ2-1, with D unresolved. Trimming cost V 3 bases and J 7 bases, with 10 bases left between them. Germline V CDR1 and CDR2: SGHTA, FQGTGA. The CDR3 runs 13 residues. CDR3 in DNA: TGTGCCAGCAGCTTTTCGGCGTGGAATGAGCAGTTCTTC. Protein sequence: CASSFSAWNEQFF.

This sequence joins TRBV27 and TRBJ2-1, with 11 bases matching TRBD1. Germline CDR1 is MNHEY and CDR2 is SMNVEV (reference sequence). The CDR3 length is 15 residues. V gave up 6 bases and J gave up 8 bases; unmatched junction bases: 9. The CDR3 reads CASSLGQGDLDEQFF. The DNA for the CDR3 is TGTGCCAGCAGCTTGGGACAGGGGGACCTAGATGAGCAGTTCTTC.

The V and J genes are TRBV2 and TRBJ1-6; D gene unclear. CDR1 and CDR2 (germline): SNHLY, FYNNEI. This CDR3 spans 17 amino acids. V gave up 2 bases and J gave up 0 bases, with 11 bases separating them. CDR3 loop: CASSEPLQSSYNSPLHF. In DNA, the CDR3 is TGTGCCAGCAGTGAACCGCTCCAAAGCTCCTATAATTCACCCCTCCACTTT.

The chain joins TRBV11-2 to TRBJ2-5; TRBD1 agrees at 10 bases. The CDR3 is made up of 15 amino acids. Trimming at V came to 1 base and at J to 5 bases, leaving 4 bases not matched to a gene. Germline lookup yields CDR1 SGHAT and CDR2 FQNNGV. In nucleotides, the CDR3 is TGTGCCAGCAGCTTAGGGACAGGGGGACGGGAGACCCAGTACTTC. Amino acid sequence: CASSLGTGGRETQYF.

The V gene is TRBV20-1, the J gene TRBJ2-3, with no clear D. The germline V gene has CDR1 DFQATT and CDR2 SNEGSKA (reference sequence). Trimming shortened V by 5 bases and J by 3 bases, and 3 bases separated the two germline ends. The CDR3 has 10 residues. This CDR3 reads CSAGTDTQYF. CDR3 in DNA: TGCAGTGCTGGTACAGATACGCAGTATTTT.

The DNA for the CDR3 is TGTGCCAGCAGCGTAGAAGGATTGGGTACATTCTCTTCTGGAAACACCATATATTTT. Amino acid sequence: CASSVEGLGTFSSGNTIYF. This rearrangement joins TRBV9 to TRBJ1-3; D remains unclear. Looked up from germline, CDR1 is SGDLS and CDR2 is YYNGEE. Deletions cut 0 bases from V and 1 base from J, with 20 bases between. The CDR3 runs to 19 residues. Drawing the rest from reference TRBV9 and TRBJ1-3, the complete variable domain is DSGVTQTPKHLITATGQRVTLRCSPRSGDLSVYWYQQSLDQGLQFLIQYYNGEERAKGNILERFSAQQFPDLHSELNLSSLELGDSALYFCASSVEGLGTFSSGNTIYFGEGSWLTVV.

This clone came up once. The chain is built from TRBV29-1 and TRBJ1-1; TRBD1 agrees at 9 bases. The trim removed 6 bases at V and 5 bases at J, leaving 13 bases unmatched. The CDR3 runs to 15 residues. Germline V gives CDR1 SQVTM, CDR2 ANQGSEA. CDR3 sequence: CSVKRGTGQGTEAFF. CDR3 DNA sequence: TGCAGCGTCAAAAGAGGGACAGGGCAGGGGACTGAAGCTTTCTTT.

The V and J genes are TRBV27 and TRBJ1-2, with D hard to call. From germline, CDR1 is MNHEY and CDR2 SMNVEV (reference sequence). The CDR3 contains 14 residues. V was cut by 6 bases and J by 0 bases, with 11 bases left in between. As DNA, the CDR3 is TGTGCCAGCAGCCGACAAGCCGCTAACTATGGCTACACCTTC. Translation gives CASSRQAANYGYTF.

The CDR3 region has the DNA TGTGCCAGCAGCTTAGTGGCGACAGCTAACTATGGCTACACCTTC. Its translation: CASSLVATANYGYTF. The J gene is TRBJ1-2, the V gene TRBV7-9; weak D call: TRBD1 (5 bases). The V end lost 1 base, the J end lost 0 bases, and 9 bases lay between the germline ends. CDR1 is SEHNR, CDR2 FQNEAQ, per germline (reference sequence). The CDR3 loop spans 15 amino acids.

This clone was counted once. V usage is TRBV18 and J usage is TRBJ2-7, with D possibly TRBD1 on 6 matching bases. Germline V gene lookup returns CDR1 KGHSH and CDR2 LQKENI. This CDR3 is 14 amino acids long. Trimming took 2 bases from V and 7 from J, leaving 15 bases between them. CDR3 DNA sequence: TGTGCCAGCTCACCAGCGGCAGGGGATGGGGAGCAGTACTTC. It encodes CASSPAAGDGEQYF.

The V gene is TRBV7-2, the J gene TRBJ2-3, with 7 bases that match TRBD2. The CDR3 sequence is 14 residues long. Germline-derived CDR1 and CDR2 are SGHTA and FQGNSA. The trim removed 8 bases at V and 1 base at J, leaving 6 bases unmatched. CDR3 sequence (DNA): TGTGCCAGCGGTATGGCGGGAGGCACAGATACGCAGTATTTT. Translating gives CASGMAGGTDTQYF.

Only a few counts were recorded for this clone. This chain uses TRBV7-9 with TRBJ2-5, with 7 nucleotides matching TRBD1. CDR3 length: 15 amino acids. J gave up 2 bases and V 5 bases, and 8 bases lay outside the gene matches. Germline lookup yields CDR1 SEHNR and CDR2 FQNEAQ (reference sequence). CDR3 sequence reads: CASSPNRGHQETQYF. The DNA for the CDR3 is TGTGCCAGCAGCCCCAACAGGGGACATCAAGAGACCCAGTACTTC.

The chain couples TRBV2 to TRBJ2-7, with D perhaps given as TRBD1 or TRBD2 (5 bases each). With 2 bases removed from V and 2 bases from J, the gap between germline ends came to 19 bases. The CDR3 contains 17 residues. Germline V lookup: CDR1 SNHLY, CDR2 FYNNEI. This CDR3 reads CASSEPRDRSWAYEQYF. The CDR3 DNA follows: TGTGCCAGCAGTGAACCCAGGGACCGGTCCTGGGCCTACGAGCAGTACTTC.

The chain joins TRBV29-1 to TRBJ2-7, with D perhaps matching TRBD2 (6 bases). Trimming left V 8 bases short and J 1 base short, with 12 bases between. The CDR3 runs to 12 residues. Looked up from germline, CDR1 is SQVTM and CDR2 is ANQGSEA. The CDR3 loop is CSIGGVSYEQYF. In nucleotides, the CDR3 is TGCAGCATTGGAGGGGTTTCCTACGAGCAGTACTTC.

The rearrangement links TRBV5-4 to TRBJ2-2, with D possibly matching TRBD1 (6 bases). In germline, CDR1 is SGHNT, CDR2 YYREEE (reference sequence). Trimming shortened V by 5 bases and J by 7 bases, and 15 bases separated the two germline ends. There are 14 residues in the CDR3. CDR3 DNA: TGTGCCAGCAGAAAACAGGGTCCCGACGGGGAGCTGTTTTTT. Protein: CASRKQGPDGELFF.

This clone came up once. The CDR3 sequence: CASSNQGTNTGELFF. For the CDR3, the DNA is TGTGCCAGCAGTAATCAGGGGACAAACACCGGGGAGCTGTTTTTT. The gene calls are TRBV2 and TRBJ2-2; possible D gene TRBD1, 6 bases. Germline CDR1 SNHLY, CDR2 FYNNEI. The CDR3 runs to 15 residues. Trimming removed 5 bases from V and 2 bases from J, with 12 bases in between.

The chain couples TRBV9 to TRBJ2-5; no clear D. This CDR3 spans 14 amino acids. V was clipped by 4 bases and J by 4 bases, with 14 bases between them. Germline CDR1 SGDLS, CDR2 YYNGEE. The CDR3 protein is CASSSYRDGETQYF. The CDR3 nucleotides are TGTGCCAGCAGCTCGTACAGAGACGGAGAGACCCAGTACTTC.

This chain links TRBV5-1 with TRBJ2-7, with 10 bases identical to TRBD1. V was pared by 4 bases and J by 0 bases, with 4 bases of the junction left unmatched. In germline, CDR1 is SGHRS, CDR2 YFSETQ. This CDR3 comprises 15 residues. CDR3 coding DNA: TGCGCCAGCAGCCTAGGGGACAGGGGCTCCTACGAGCAGTACTTC. Its translation: CASSLGDRGSYEQYF.

This sequence joins TRBV24-1 and TRBJ2-5; D is uncertain. Per the germline V gene, CDR1 is KGHDR and CDR2 is SFDVKD. V was trimmed by 5 bases and J by 0 bases, leaving 9 bases between them. The CDR3 contains 14 residues. The CDR3 DNA is TGTGCCACCAGTGGTAACACAGACCAAGAGACCCAGTACTTC. Protein sequence: CATSGNTDQETQYF.

The chain joins TRBV7-9 to TRBJ1-1; D remains unclear. Germline assignment: CDR1 SEHNR and CDR2 FQNEAQ (reference sequence). There are 13 residues in the CDR3. Trimming removed 3 bases from V and 5 bases from J, with 10 bases in between. CDR3 coding DNA: TGTGCCAGCAGCTTCTCAGTTGAGACTGAAGCTTTCTTT. Its translation is CASSFSVETEAFF.